Below, 9 T cell receptor beta chains from the same sample are listed, as sequenced in a study of glioma-infiltrating T cells after dendritic cell vaccination. The table came from immunoSEQ multiplex PCR; TCRdb's copy has only in-frame clones and leaves some out. Of fewer than 25,000 clones detected, less than 85% appear once; the ten largest clones hold roughly 34%. Specimen: blood, collected before dendritic cell vaccination. The receptor set was obtained from a human donor with glioblastoma.

The chain has TRBV27 and TRBJ2-7; 7 nucleotides line up with TRBD1. The V gene's germline CDR1 is MNHEY and CDR2 SMNVEV (reference sequence). This CDR3 region has 15 residues. V was pared by 7 bases and J by 3 bases, with 12 bases of the junction left unmatched. The CDR3 DNA reads TGTGCCAGCATGACCGACCGGGACAGAGGCTACGAGCAGTACTTC. Residues: CASMTDRDRGYEQYF.

This chain links TRBV30 with TRBJ2-5; D may be TRBD2 (6 bases). Germline loops: CDR1 GTSNPN, CDR2 SVGIG (reference sequence). This CDR3 has 12 amino acids. Deletions cut 2 bases from V and 4 bases from J, with 8 bases between. In DNA form, the CDR3 reads TGTGCCTGGAGTTACGGGGGAGAGACCCAGTACTTC. Protein: CAWSYGGETQYF.

The chain joins TRBV9 to TRBJ2-1; TRBD2 agrees at 7 bases. The CDR3 contains 16 residues. The V and J ends lost 3 bases and 7 bases, in that order; junction bases with no gene match: 13. CDR1 SGDLS and CDR2 YYNGEE come from the germline V gene. As DNA, the CDR3 is TGTGCCAGCAGCGCCCGATGGGCGGGAGTCGGTAATGAGCAGTTCTTC. Its translation: CASSARWAGVGNEQFF.

This clone has only one observation. The chain carries TRBV19 and TRBJ1-5; 7 bases are a match to TRBD1. The CDR3 is 15 amino acids. Trimming removed 6 bases from V and 4 bases from J; junction bases left unmatched: 9. Germline V CDR1 and CDR2: LNHDA, SQIVND (reference sequence). In nucleotides, the CDR3 is TGTGCCAGTAGGAAAGCCGGGACAGAGAATCAGCCCCAGCATTTT. It codes for CASRKAGTENQPQHF.

The chain joins TRBV5-1 to TRBJ2-2; D perhaps matches TRBD2 (5 bases). The CDR3 consists of 14 residues. The V gene lost 4 bases and the J gene lost 7 bases, with 14 bases spanning the gap. Germline loops: CDR1 SGHRS, CDR2 YFSETQ. CDR3 in DNA: TGCGCCAGCAGCCCCGAACCCGCGGGCGGGGAGCTGTTTTTT. It yields the protein CASSPEPAGGELFF. The complete variable domain, with remaining parts taken from reference TRBV5-1 and TRBJ2-2, reads KAGVTQTPRYLIKTRGQQVTLSCSPISGHRSVSWYQQTPGQGLQFLFEYFSETQRNKGNFPGRFSGRQFSNSRSEMNVSTLELGDSALYLCASSPEPAGGELFFGEGSRLTVL.

The V call is TRBV7-8, the J call TRBJ2-7; 7 bases are a match to TRBD1. CDR1 is SGHVS and CDR2 is FQNEAQ in the germline V gene. V lost 5 bases to trimming and J lost 4 bases; unmatched junction nucleotides: 11. The CDR3 has 15 amino acids. CDR3 amino acids: CASSQSTGLGYEQYF. CDR3 in DNA: TGTGCCAGCAGCCAATCGACAGGGCTCGGGTACGAGCAGTACTTC.

This chain connects TRBV29-1 to TRBJ2-1; 15 bases line up with TRBD2. The CDR3 has 13 amino acids. Germline V lookup: CDR1 SQVTM, CDR2 ANQGSEA. Trimming took 7 bases from V and 13 from J; bases not matched to a gene: 8. The DNA of the CDR3 is TGCAGCGGCAGGACTAGCGGGAGGGGGGACCAGTTCTTC. As protein: CSGRTSGRGDQFF.

This clone was observed a handful of times. The rearrangement uses TRBV19 and TRBJ1-1; 11 positions match TRBD1. The CDR3 loop spans 15 amino acids. CDR1 and CDR2 from the germline V gene are LNHDA and SQIVND (reference sequence). V was clipped by 1 base and J by 4 bases; unmatched bases: 2. The CDR3 reads CASSIGGTGGTEAFF. CDR3 in DNA: TGTGCCAGTAGTATAGGTGGGACAGGGGGCACTGAAGCTTTCTTT. Filled out from reference TRBV19 and TRBJ1-1, the complete variable domain reads DGGITQSPKYLFRKEGQNVTLSCEQNLNHDAMYWYRQDPGQGLRLIYYSQIVNDFQKGDIAEGYSVSREKKESFPLTVTSAQKNPTAFYLCASSIGGTGGTEAFFGQGTRLTVV.

Concerning this clone: At the DNA level, this CDR3 is encoded by other sequences in the same sample as well. This chain connects TRBV6-4 to TRBJ2-1; D may be TRBD1 (6 bases). The V end was cut by 2 bases, the J end by 5 bases, with 7 bases between. There are 13 residues in the CDR3. The germline V gene has CDR1 MRHNA and CDR2 SNTAGT. The CDR3 loop reads CASSDRDNNEQFF. In nucleotides, the CDR3 is TGTGCCAGCAGTGACCGGGACAACAATGAGCAGTTCTTC.